This T cell receptor beta chain stems from a study of T cells in Graves' hyperthyroidism and ophthalmopathy. There are a few counts of this clonotype. RNA transcripts gave rise to amplified TCR beta CDR3 regions. The TCR CDR3 was amplified in a first-round RT-PCR using the HTBI primer set. TCRdb itself ran the multiplex PCR reads through MiXCR, one entry per CDR3 protein. Of about 640,000 distinct CDR3 sequences in the sample, 45% were seen once. Investigators excluded patients with uncontrolled infection, other autoimmune disease, pregnancy or lactation. Each diagnosis drew on symptoms, thyroxine, TRAb, thyroid ultrasound and orbital computed tomography findings. The sequencing input was peripheral blood or thyroid tissue (not recorded which). The source of this sequence is an adult man with Graves' disease, either hyperthyroidism or ophthalmopathy (not recorded which).

The CDR3 nucleotides read TGTGCCAGCAGCCCGATCCGGCCTGGGACAACCGCGAACACCGGGGAGCTGTTTTTT. The encoded protein is CASSPIRPGTTANTGELFF. The chain joins TRBV7-2 to TRBJ2-2; D perhaps matches TRBD1 (6 bases). The CDR3 extends over 19 amino acids. The V and J ends lost 5 bases and 0 bases respectively, with 22 bases between them. Germline CDR1 and CDR2: SGHTA and FQGNSA.